Shown below are 15 T cell receptor beta chains from a single sample sequenced in a study of T cell responses to AZD1222 COVID-19 vaccine. Sequencing was performed with immunoSEQ multiplex PCR; in TCRdb, only in-frame clones are kept and a portion is missing. The table includes more than 150,000 clones, roughly 93% detected once. Sequences were derived from peripheral blood, sampled on day 0 of AZD1222 vaccination. The receptors come from an adult in good health.

This sequence joins TRBV6-5 and TRBJ1-2; unclear D gene. Trimming left V 5 bases short and J 2 bases short, with 9 bases between. The CDR3 consists of 13 residues. Germline CDR1 is MNHEY and CDR2 is SVGAGI. CDR3 sequence: CASSTQENYGYTF. CDR3 coding DNA: TGTGCCAGCAGTACGCAAGAGAACTATGGCTACACCTTC.

This clone was observed a handful of times. CDR3 region: CASSQIPGGYNEQFF. The CDR3 DNA reads as TGTGCCAGCAGCCAAATCCCGGGAGGTTACAATGAGCAGTTCTTC. V gene TRBV14 combines with J gene TRBJ2-1; TRBD2 matches at 7 bases. The CDR3 is made up of 15 amino acids. Trimming removed 2 bases from V and 4 bases from J; junction bases left unmatched: 5. The V gene's germline CDR1 is SGHDN and CDR2 FVKESK.

The V and J genes are TRBV10-3 and TRBJ2-7, with a tentative D call TRBD2 (6 bases). V shed 6 bases and J shed 2 bases, with 17 bases lying between them. CDR1 is ENHRY and CDR2 is SYGVKD in the germline V gene. The CDR3 runs 15 residues. CDR3 DNA sequence: TGTGCCATCAGCCAACGCAGGGAGGACACCTACGAGCAGTACTTC. It translates to CAISQRREDTYEQYF.

The genes are TRBV10-3 and TRBJ1-6; 7 bases match TRBD1. This CDR3 has 16 amino acids. The germline V gene has CDR1 ENHRY and CDR2 SYGVKD. The J segment lost 8 bases and the V segment lost 0 bases, leaving 7 bases of the junction unmatched. CDR3 amino acids: CAISESMGGGYSPLHF. In nucleotides, the CDR3 is TGTGCCATCAGTGAGTCAATGGGAGGGGGCTATTCACCCCTCCACTTT.

The rearrangement links TRBV6-2 or TRBV6-3 to TRBJ1-3; TRBD1 aligns across 7 bases. The CDR3 is made up of 14 amino acids. Per germline, CDR1 MNHEY and CDR2 SVGEGT. V gave up 5 bases and J gave up 7 bases; unmatched junction bases: 8. The CDR3 DNA reads as TGTGCCAGCAGTACAGGGGCCGCGGGGAACACCATATATTTT. This codes for CASSTGAAGNTIYF.

The gene calls are TRBV13 and TRBJ1-5; D not certain. CDR1 and CDR2 from the germline V gene are PRHDT and FYEKMQ (reference sequence). Trimming pared 0 bases from V and 3 bases from J, leaving 9 bases between. This CDR3 is built from 15 residues. The CDR3, as DNA: TGTGCCAGCAGCTTAGGCCCCGGTGCCAATCAGCCCCAGCATTTT. It encodes CASSLGPGANQPQHF.

The rearrangement uses TRBV3-1 (or the pseudogene TRBV3-2) and TRBJ1-3; perhaps TRBD1 as D (5 bases). Germline lookup yields CDR1 LGHDT and CDR2 YNNKEL (reference sequence). Deletions cut 1 base from V and 6 bases from J, with 7 bases between. The CDR3 loop spans 13 amino acids. The CDR3 protein is CASSQGGLNTIYF. The CDR3 coding sequence is TGTGCCAGCAGCCAAGGGGGCTTAAACACCATATATTTT.

The chain couples TRBV7-9 to TRBJ2-3, with 7 bases fitting TRBD2. The CDR3 loop spans 16 amino acids. The junction had 10 bases not matched to a gene; V was cut back by 3 bases and J by 4 bases. Looked up from germline, CDR1 is SEHNR and CDR2 is FQNEAQ (reference sequence). The CDR3 nucleotides read TGTGCCAGCAGCTTCCCCGAGATAGCGGGCCCAGATACGCAGTATTTT. Its protein product is CASSFPEIAGPDTQYF.

The chain employs TRBV27 and TRBJ2-7, with TRBD2 matching 9 bases. Looked up from germline, CDR1 is MNHEY and CDR2 is SMNVEV (reference sequence). The CDR3 runs 16 residues. V was pared by 0 bases and J by 3 bases, with 6 bases of the junction left unmatched. In nucleotides, the CDR3 is TGTGCCAGCAGTTTATCGACGTTAGCGGGAGTCTACGAGCAGTACTTC. It yields the protein CASSLSTLAGVYEQYF.

Remarks on this clone: At one of its ends the junction is not consistent with the germline gene, which may arise from a read error. V usage is TRBV7-2 and J usage is TRBJ2-5; 11 bases agree with TRBD2. This CDR3 comprises 15 residues. The germline V gene has CDR1 SGHTA and CDR2 FQGNSA. In DNA, the CDR3 is TGTGCCAGCAGCTTAGATAGCGGGGGGGCCACCGGCGCCGACTTC. It specifies CASSLDSGGATGADF.

V usage is TRBV7-8 and J usage is TRBJ2-2; 8 nucleotides line up with TRBD1. The junction had 10 bases not matched to a gene; V was cut back by 5 bases and J by 8 bases. The CDR3 extends over 15 amino acids. CDR1 and CDR2 (germline): SGHVS, FQNEAQ. CDR3: CASSVGQGVWGELFF. For the CDR3, the DNA is TGTGCCAGCAGCGTAGGACAGGGTGTGTGGGGGGAGCTGTTTTTT.

This chain joins TRBV19 and TRBJ1-3; D is possibly TRBD1 (5 bases). The V gene's germline CDR1 is LNHDA and CDR2 SQIVND (reference sequence). The CDR3 has 15 residues. V was cut by 6 bases and J by 0 bases, with 12 bases left in between. This CDR3 is CASSNTGHSGNTIYF. The CDR3 nucleotides read TGTGCCAGTAGCAATACAGGCCACTCTGGAAACACCATATATTTT.

The V call is TRBV7-8, the J call TRBJ2-7, with 7 bases fitting TRBD2. Germline V lookup: CDR1 SGHVS, CDR2 FQNEAQ. V was clipped by 6 bases and J by 5 bases; unmatched bases: 16. The CDR3 spans 16 residues. For the CDR3, the DNA is TGTGCCAGCAGTTCCCCCCGAGCCCTAGCGGTGGACGAGCAGTACTTC. Its translation is CASSSPRALAVDEQYF.

This clone was found once. The chain has TRBV9 and TRBJ2-2; 10 bases agree with TRBD1. Germline CDR1 reads SGDLS; CDR2 reads YYNGEE. The V gene end was trimmed by 7 bases and the J gene end by 4 bases; junction bases not matched to a gene: 10. The CDR3 has 16 residues. In DNA form, the CDR3 reads TGTGCCAGCTCACCGGACAGGGGGAGGGGCACCGGGGAGCTGTTTTTT. Protein: CASSPDRGRGTGELFF.

The genes are TRBV7-9 and TRBJ1-1; no firm D call. Trimming removed 3 bases at V and 3 bases at J, with 8 bases between. CDR1 SEHNR and CDR2 FQNEAQ come from the germline V gene (reference sequence). The CDR3 loop spans 13 amino acids. CDR3 amino acids: CASSFIWDTEAFF. The CDR3 DNA is TGTGCCAGCAGCTTTATTTGGGACACTGAAGCTTTCTTT.